The source of this TCR beta chain is a study of vaccination effects on CD4 cells after COVID-19. Study-level points and caveats: Late in the post-vaccination period, infection-induced and vaccine-induced clones underwent marked clonal contraction.

This table comes from immunoSEQ multiplex PCR, and its TCRdb copy is limited to in-frame clones, with some not included. The profile shows roughly 20,000 clones, 73% of them singletons. This CDR3 region has 12 residues. The V gene lost 5 bases and the J gene lost 11 bases, with 13 bases spanning the gap. CDR1 and CDR2 (germline): LNHDA, SQIVND (reference sequence). A remark on this clone: The antigen is not known.

ViraFEST expansion of antigen-specific CD4+ T cells with viral peptide pools preceded sequencing. After roughly 9 days in culture, the CD4+ T cells were isolated. All vaccine recipients tested negative for nucleocapsid antibodies and had never contracted SARS-CoV-2 infection. A density of roughly 2 million PBMC per well was used; these cells were cultured with approximately 9.1 IU/ml IL-2 and around 10 ug/ml peptides. Days 3 and 7 saw half the medium replaced with IL-2 medium. Here the sequenced sample was CD4+ T cells from PBMCs cultured with HCoV-NL63 spike peptides, taken before COVID-19 vaccination. This clonotype originated in a human donor who received a COVID-19 vaccine. V usage is TRBV19 and J usage is TRBJ2-1, with a tentative D call TRBD2 (6 bases). The CDR3 nucleotides are TGTGCCAGTAGTCCCGCCGGGACTCAGCAGTTCTTC. Translating gives CASSPAGTQQFF.